This T cell receptor (beta chain) was identified in a study of control samples from healthy donors and cancer patients. TCRdb keeps only in-frame clones here, not all; method: immunoSEQ multiplex PCR. The table lists over 120,000 clones, about 91% of them singletons. The CDR3 is 13 amino acids. The V gene's germline CDR1 is MGHDK and CDR2 SYGVNS. Trimming cost V 4 bases and J 4 bases, with 10 bases left between them. The chain uses TRBV25-1 and TRBJ1-2; D uncertain. The material sequenced was blood. The receptor was derived from a man younger than 40 in good health. The CDR3 DNA reads as TGTGCCAGCAGTGTTAGGGTAGGCTATGGCTACACCTTC. This codes for CASSVRVGYGYTF.